The present entry profiles one T cell receptor beta chain with its context. The data originate from a study of blood T cell repertoires in COVID-19. The CDR3 runs 16 residues. With 3 bases clipped from V and 6 bases from J, the junction kept 8 bases outside the gene matches. Germline CDR1 reads SGHAT; CDR2 reads FQNNGV. Repertoires were generated with immunoSEQ multiplex PCR, while TCRdb's copy carries only in-frame clones and drops some. The repertoire holds about 52,000 clones, with nearly 90% as singletons. Material: peripheral blood. The sequence was obtained from a man aged 55-75 years with active COVID-19. J is TRBJ1-1 and V is TRBV11-2; 12 positions match TRBD1. CDR3 sequence (DNA): TGTGCCAGCAGCTTGTCCGGGACAGGGGGCCTCTCTGAAGCTTTCTTT. It codes for CASSLSGTGGLSEAFF. Full variable domain (rest looked up from reference TRBV11-2 and TRBJ1-1): EAGVAQSPRYKIIEKRQSVAFWCNPISGHATLYWYQQILGQGPKLLIQFQNNGVVDDSQLPKDRFSAERLKGVDSTLKIQPAKLEDSAVYLCASSLSGTGGLSEAFFGQGTRLTVV.